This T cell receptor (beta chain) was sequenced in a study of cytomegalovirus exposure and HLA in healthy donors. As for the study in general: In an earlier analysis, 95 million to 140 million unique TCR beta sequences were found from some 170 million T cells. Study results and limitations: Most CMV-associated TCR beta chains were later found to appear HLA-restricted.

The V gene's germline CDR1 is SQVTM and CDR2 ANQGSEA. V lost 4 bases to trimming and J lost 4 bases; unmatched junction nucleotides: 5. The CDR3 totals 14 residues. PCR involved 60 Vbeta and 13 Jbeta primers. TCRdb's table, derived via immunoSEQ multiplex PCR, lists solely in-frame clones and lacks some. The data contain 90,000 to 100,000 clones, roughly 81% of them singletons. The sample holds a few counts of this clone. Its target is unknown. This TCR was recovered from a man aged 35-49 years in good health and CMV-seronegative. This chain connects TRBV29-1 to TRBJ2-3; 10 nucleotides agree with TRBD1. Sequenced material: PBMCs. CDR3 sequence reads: CSVARDRGSDTQYF. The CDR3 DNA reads TGCAGCGTTGCCCGGGACAGGGGATCAGATACGCAGTATTTT.